This T cell receptor beta chain came from a study of T cell repertoires in cytomegalovirus infection. In TCRdb, the reads were re-called with MiXCR into one record per CDR3 protein. The data show about 400,000 distinct CDR3 sequences, roughly 18% seen once. The TCR comes from a human donor in good health (CMV status not recorded). Some clones in this sample may be carry-over from other donors' samples. The specimen was PBMCs.

The CDR3 DNA reads TGTGCCACCCGGGGGAGTTTTATTCGGCTAGATGACACCGGGGAGCTGTTTTTT. This gives the protein CATRGSFIRLDDTGELFF. V usage is TRBV6-2 or TRBV6-3 and J usage is TRBJ2-2; D might be TRBD2 (6 bases). The CDR3 sequence is 18 residues long. Germline V lookup: CDR1 MNHEY, CDR2 SVGEGT. V gave up 10 bases and J gave up 3 bases, with 27 bases separating them.